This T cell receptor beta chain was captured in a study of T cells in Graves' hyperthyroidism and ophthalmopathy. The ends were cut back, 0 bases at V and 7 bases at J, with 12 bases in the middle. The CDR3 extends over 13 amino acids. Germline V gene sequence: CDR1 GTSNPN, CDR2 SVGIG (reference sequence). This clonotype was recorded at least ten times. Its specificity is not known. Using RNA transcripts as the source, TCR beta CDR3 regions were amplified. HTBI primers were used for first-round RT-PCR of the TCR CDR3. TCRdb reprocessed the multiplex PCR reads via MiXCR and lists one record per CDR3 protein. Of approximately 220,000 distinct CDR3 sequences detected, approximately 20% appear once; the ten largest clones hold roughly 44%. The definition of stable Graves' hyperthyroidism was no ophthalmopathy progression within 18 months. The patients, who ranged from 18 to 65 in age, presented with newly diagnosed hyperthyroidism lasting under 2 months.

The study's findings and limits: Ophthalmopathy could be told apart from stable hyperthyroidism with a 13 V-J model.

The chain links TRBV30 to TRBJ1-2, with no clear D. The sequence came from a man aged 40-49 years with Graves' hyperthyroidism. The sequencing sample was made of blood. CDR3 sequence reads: CAWSVPQLGGYTF. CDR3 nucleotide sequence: TGTGCCTGGAGTGTACCACAGCTAGGTGGCTACACCTTC.